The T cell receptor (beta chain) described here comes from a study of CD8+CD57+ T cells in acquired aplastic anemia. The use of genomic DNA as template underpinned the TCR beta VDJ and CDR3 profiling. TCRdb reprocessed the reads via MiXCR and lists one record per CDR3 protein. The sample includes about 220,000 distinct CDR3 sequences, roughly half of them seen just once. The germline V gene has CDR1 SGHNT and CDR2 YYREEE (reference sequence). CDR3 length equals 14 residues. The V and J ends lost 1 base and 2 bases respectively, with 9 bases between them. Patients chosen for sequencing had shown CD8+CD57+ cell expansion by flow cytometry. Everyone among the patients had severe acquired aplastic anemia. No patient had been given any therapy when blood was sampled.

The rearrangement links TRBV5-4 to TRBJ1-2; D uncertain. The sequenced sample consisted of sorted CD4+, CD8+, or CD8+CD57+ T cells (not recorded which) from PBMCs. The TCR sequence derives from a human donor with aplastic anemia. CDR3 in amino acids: CASSLSTTNYGYTF. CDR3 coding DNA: TGTGCCAGCAGCTTGTCTACGACAAACTATGGCTACACCTTC.